This entry describes one T cell receptor (beta chain). The data were obtained in a study of blood T cell repertoires in COVID-19. Study summary: Samples came from the United States, Italy and Spain, spanning acute and convalescent COVID-19. Sources were T cells, B-cell-depleted T cells, or PBMCs; the material itself was cDNA or gDNA.

In the original workflow: From reference gene primer amplification, estimates of nucleated cell counts were derived. Only in-frame clones appear in the TCRdb table, and some are missing; sequencing was by immunoSEQ multiplex PCR. That table is the source of V, J and clone size, and D and trimming were worked out from the DNA. The sample holds about 210,000 clones, roughly four fifths seen once. CDR3 length: 13 amino acids. In germline, CDR1 is KGHSH, CDR2 LQKENI. Input material: peripheral blood. V and J are TRBV18 and TRBJ2-5, with 8 bases lining up with TRBD1. Matching the DNA end better, TRBJ2-7 makes the J call doubtful. This clonotype was obtained from a woman aged 40 to 55 with acute or convalescent COVID-19. The CDR3 spells CASSRQGKYEQYF. CDR3 bases: TGTGCCAGCTCAAGACAGGGGAAGTACGAGCAGTACTTC.